This T cell receptor (beta chain) was recorded in a study of identical twins. This clonotype was observed a handful of times. TCRdb reprocessed the 5' RACE reads via MiXCR and lists one record per CDR3 protein. In the table there are hundreds of thousands of distinct CDR3 sequences, about 7.1% of which are singletons. Germline lookup yields CDR1 SSHAT and CDR2 FNYEAQ (reference sequence). V was clipped by 10 bases and J by 6 bases, with 12 bases between them. CDR3 length: 12 amino acids. Separately, the same data were catalogued under a study of yellow fever vaccine responses in identical twins. Per that paper: Convergence reportedly seemed to mark part of the twins' vaccine T cell response, with personalization marking the rest.

This sequence originates from a woman aged 18-35 years in good health. Material for sequencing was PBMCs. The gene calls are TRBV7-7 and TRBJ2-2; D is possibly TRBD1 (5 bases). In DNA, the CDR3 is TGTGCCACCAGGGCAGAGGCCGGGGAGCTGTTTTTT. Encoded protein: CATRAEAGELFF.